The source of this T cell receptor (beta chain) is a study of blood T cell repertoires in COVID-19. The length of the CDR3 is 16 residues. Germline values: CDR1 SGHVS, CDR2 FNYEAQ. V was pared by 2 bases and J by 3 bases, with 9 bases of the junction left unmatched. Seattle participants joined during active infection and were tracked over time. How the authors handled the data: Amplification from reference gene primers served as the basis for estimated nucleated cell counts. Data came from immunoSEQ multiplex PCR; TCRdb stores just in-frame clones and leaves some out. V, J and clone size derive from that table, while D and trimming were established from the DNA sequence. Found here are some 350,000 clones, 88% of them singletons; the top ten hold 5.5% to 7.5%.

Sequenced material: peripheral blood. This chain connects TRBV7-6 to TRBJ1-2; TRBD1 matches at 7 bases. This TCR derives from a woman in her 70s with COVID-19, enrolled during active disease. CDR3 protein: CASSLQTGWLDYGYTF. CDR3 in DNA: TGTGCCAGCAGCTTACAGACAGGGTGGCTCGACTATGGCTACACCTTC.